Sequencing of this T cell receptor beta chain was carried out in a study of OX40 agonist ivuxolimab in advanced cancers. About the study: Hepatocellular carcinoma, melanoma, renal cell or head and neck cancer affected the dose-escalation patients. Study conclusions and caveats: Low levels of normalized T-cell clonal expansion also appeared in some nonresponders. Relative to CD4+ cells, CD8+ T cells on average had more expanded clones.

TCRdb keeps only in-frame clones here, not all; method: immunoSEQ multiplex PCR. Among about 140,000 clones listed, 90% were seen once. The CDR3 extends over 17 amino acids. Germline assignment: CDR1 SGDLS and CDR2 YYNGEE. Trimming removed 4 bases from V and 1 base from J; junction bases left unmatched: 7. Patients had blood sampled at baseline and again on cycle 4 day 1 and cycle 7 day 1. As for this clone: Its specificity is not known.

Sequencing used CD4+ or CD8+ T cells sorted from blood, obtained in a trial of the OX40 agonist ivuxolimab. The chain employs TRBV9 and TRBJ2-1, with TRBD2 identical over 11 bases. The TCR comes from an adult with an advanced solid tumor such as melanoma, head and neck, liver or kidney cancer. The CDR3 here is CASSPYLAGGSYNEQFF. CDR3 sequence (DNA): TGTGCCAGCAGCCCCTATCTAGCGGGAGGTTCCTACAATGAGCAGTTCTTC.